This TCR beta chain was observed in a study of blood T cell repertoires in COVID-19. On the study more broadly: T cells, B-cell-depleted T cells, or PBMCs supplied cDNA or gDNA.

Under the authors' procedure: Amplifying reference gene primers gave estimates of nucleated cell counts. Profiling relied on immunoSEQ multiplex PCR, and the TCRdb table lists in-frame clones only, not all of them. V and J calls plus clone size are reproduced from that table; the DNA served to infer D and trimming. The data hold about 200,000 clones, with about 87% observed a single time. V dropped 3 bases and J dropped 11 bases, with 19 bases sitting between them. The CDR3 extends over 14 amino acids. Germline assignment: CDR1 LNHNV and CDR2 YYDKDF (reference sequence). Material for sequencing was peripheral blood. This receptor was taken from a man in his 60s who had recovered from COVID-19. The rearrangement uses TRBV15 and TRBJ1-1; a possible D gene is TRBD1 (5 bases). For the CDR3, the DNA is TGTGCCACCAGCAGGGGGCCCCCAGGGCCCTGGGCTTTCTTT. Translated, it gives CATSRGPPGPWAFF.